Following are 21 T cell receptor beta chains from one sample sequenced in a study of PD-L1 blockade in urothelial cancer. Libraries were prepared by immunoSEQ multiplex PCR; TCRdb keeps only in-frame clonotypes and omits some of them. The sample records 120,000 or so clones, roughly 82% being singletons. Time point specified: peripheral blood 6 weeks after treatment start. Here the sequenced sample was PBMCs, taken around atezolizumab (anti-PD-L1) treatment. The receptors were sampled from a man aged 50 or older with urothelial cancer.

The chain joins TRBV27 to TRBJ2-1; 9 bases map to TRBD2. Germline assignment: CDR1 MNHEY and CDR2 SMNVEV (reference sequence). Trimming took 6 bases from V and 7 from J; bases not matched to a gene: 10. This CDR3 contains 15 residues. DNA for the CDR3: TGTGCCAGCAGACCCCTGAGCGGGAGGAGGAATGAGCAGTTCTTC. Translating it yields CASRPLSGRRNEQFF.

The gene calls are TRBV6-5 and TRBJ2-7, with 9 bases that match TRBD1. The V segment lost 4 bases and the J segment 5 bases; nucleotides outside the gene matches: 6. CDR1 and CDR2 (germline): MNHEY, SVGAGI. This CDR3 has 14 residues. The CDR3 sequence is CASSWIGDRDEQYF. The CDR3 bases are TGTGCCAGCAGTTGGATCGGGGACAGGGACGAGCAGTACTTC.

The chain uses TRBV11-2 and TRBJ1-4, with D possibly TRBD1 on 6 matching bases. V dropped 8 bases and J dropped 5 bases, with 15 bases sitting between them. The germline V gene has CDR1 SGHAT and CDR2 FQNNGV. The CDR3 runs 14 residues. The CDR3 bases are TGTGCCAGCTCCGGGGGAGGGGGAAATGAAAAACTGTTTTTT. Amino acid sequence: CASSGGGGNEKLFF.

The rearrangement uses TRBV14 and TRBJ2-5; 13 nucleotides line up with TRBD2. The CDR3 length is 18 residues. Germline assignment: CDR1 SGHDN and CDR2 FVKESK. V shed 3 bases and J 4 bases; nucleotides not matched to a gene: 11. This CDR3 is CASSHFRLAGGGRETQYF. DNA of the CDR3: TGTGCCAGCAGCCATTTCCGACTAGCGGGAGGTGGTAGAGAGACCCAGTACTTC.

The chain is built from TRBV27 and TRBJ2-5, with 12 bases matching TRBD2. Germline values: CDR1 MNHEY, CDR2 SMNVEV (reference sequence). The CDR3 totals 15 residues. The J segment lost 2 bases and the V segment lost 5 bases, leaving 3 bases of the junction unmatched. Here the CDR3 reads CASSRTSGAQETQYF. As DNA, the CDR3 is TGTGCCAGCAGTCGGACTAGCGGGGCACAAGAGACCCAGTACTTC.

The V and J genes are TRBV10-3 and TRBJ1-4, with D unclear. The CDR3 extends over 16 amino acids. The germline V gene has CDR1 ENHRY and CDR2 SYGVKD. V lost 0 bases to trimming and J lost 0 bases, with 8 bases between them. The CDR3 DNA reads TGTGCCATCAGTGAGTCGGGAGGGACAACTAATGAAAAACTGTTTTTT. Its protein is CAISESGGTTNEKLFF.

The chain has TRBV28 and TRBJ2-5, with D perhaps TRBD2 (6 bases). The V end was cut by 1 base, the J end by 4 bases, with 10 bases between. The CDR3 has 14 amino acids. Germline V lookup: CDR1 MDHEN, CDR2 SYDVKM. CDR3 sequence (DNA): TGTGCCAGCAGTTTATTCGGGGGAGGAGAGACCCAGTACTTC. Translated, it gives CASSLFGGGETQYF.

This sequence joins TRBV2 and TRBJ1-2; TRBD1 matches 7 bases. The junction had 1 base not matched to a gene; V was cut back by 6 bases and J by 6 bases. Germline V gene lookup returns CDR1 SNHLY and CDR2 FYNNEI. CDR3 length: 11 amino acids. The CDR3 reads CASRTGNGYTF. DNA of the CDR3: TGTGCCAGCAGGACAGGGAATGGCTACACCTTC.

The rearrangement uses TRBV7-2 and TRBJ2-5, with TRBD2 identical over 12 bases. CDR3 length equals 16 residues. Germline V gene sequence: CDR1 SGHTA, CDR2 FQGNSA. Losses at the gene ends were 5 bases for V and 5 bases for J; bases not matched to a gene: 9. CDR3 loop: CASSRRTSGIVETQYF. The CDR3 nucleotides are TGTGCCAGCAGCAGAAGGACTAGCGGGATAGTCGAGACCCAGTACTTC.

The chain couples TRBV29-1 to TRBJ2-7, with D perhaps matching TRBD2 (7 bases). Trimming removed 7 bases at V and 0 bases at J, with 13 bases between. Per the germline V gene, CDR1 is SQVTM and CDR2 is ANQGSEA. The CDR3 has 13 amino acids. The CDR3, as DNA: TGCAGCGGGGGGGGGCTAAGCTCCTACGAGCAGTACTTC. This codes for CSGGGLSSYEQYF.

The chain links TRBV28 to TRBJ2-1, with D maybe TRBD2 (6 bases). This CDR3 has 15 amino acids. Looked up from germline, CDR1 is MDHEN and CDR2 is SYDVKM. V lost 3 bases and J 7 bases, leaving 16 bases between the germline ends. The CDR3 nucleotides read TGTGCCAGCAGTTTGTTTAGCGGAGGAAAGAATGAGCAGTTCTTC. Its protein product is CASSLFSGGKNEQFF. Complete variable domain (other parts from reference TRBV28 and TRBJ2-1): DVKVTQSSRYLVKRTGEKVFLECVQDMDHENMFWYRQDPGLGLRLIYFSYDVKMKEKGDIPEGYSVSREKKERFSLILESASTNQTSMYLCASSLFSGGKNEQFFGPGTRLTVL.

This chain uses TRBV6-1 with TRBJ2-7; 7 bases align to TRBD1. This CDR3 is built from 15 residues. CDR1 and CDR2 (germline): MNHNS, SASEGT. The trim removed 5 bases at V and 3 bases at J, leaving 10 bases unmatched. CDR3 sequence reads: CASSPPKGAGYEQYF. CDR3 coding DNA: TGTGCCAGCAGTCCCCCCAAGGGGGCTGGCTACGAGCAGTACTTC.

The rearrangement uses TRBV2 and TRBJ2-2; TRBD2 aligns across 8 bases. The germline gives CDR1 SNHLY, CDR2 FYNNEI. The CDR3 loop spans 12 amino acids. The trim removed 4 bases at V and 9 bases at J, leaving 1 base unmatched. CDR3 sequence (DNA): TGTGCCAGCAGTGCGGGGGGGAGGGAGCTGTTTTTT. It specifies CASSAGGRELFF.

The V call is TRBV10-3, the J call TRBJ2-4; possible D gene TRBD1, 6 bases. The CDR3 length is 15 residues. Per germline, CDR1 ENHRY and CDR2 SYGVKD. The germline V and J ends were trimmed by 10 bases and 5 bases, with 21 bases remaining between them. CDR3 bases: TGTGCCACCGGCGAACACTCAGGGGTAGAAAACATTCAGTACTTC. Amino acid sequence: CATGEHSGVENIQYF.

This sequence joins TRBV18 and TRBJ1-2; D uncertain. V lost 5 bases to trimming and J lost 8 bases, with 15 bases between them. Germline V gene data show CDR1 as KGHSH and CDR2 as LQKENI. This CDR3 is 13 amino acids long. The DNA of the CDR3 is TGTGCCAGCTCAGTAGACATACTTTTGGGCTACACCTTC. It specifies CASSVDILLGYTF.

The chain carries TRBV5-4 and TRBJ2-2, with D maybe TRBD1 (6 bases). The CDR3 is made up of 15 amino acids. CDR1 SGHNT and CDR2 YYREEE come from the germline V gene (reference sequence). V was pared by 5 bases and J by 1 base, with 12 bases between. CDR3 in DNA: TGTGCCAGCAGGGGAGCGACAGGGAACACCGGGGAGCTGTTTTTT. It yields the protein CASRGATGNTGELFF. Full variable domain (remainder filled in from reference TRBV5-4 and TRBJ2-2): ETGVTQSPTHLIKTRGQQVTLRCSSQSGHNTVSWYQQALGQGPQFIFQYYREEENGRGNFPPRFSGLQFPNYSSELNVNALELDDSALYLCASRGATGNTGELFFGEGSRLTVL.

J is TRBJ1-5 and V is TRBV6-5; 7 bases are shared with TRBD1. Trimming removed 6 bases from V and 2 bases from J; junction bases left unmatched: 7. The CDR3 sequence is 15 residues long. The germline gives CDR1 MNHEY, CDR2 SVGAGI. CDR3 loop: CASSDRQGGNQPQHF. CDR3 nucleotide sequence: TGTGCCAGCAGCGATAGACAGGGCGGCAATCAGCCCCAGCATTTT.

A few counts support this clone. CDR3 sequence reads: CASSLVQGHSGNTIYF. The CDR3 DNA reads as TGTGCCAGCAGCTTGGTTCAGGGTCACTCTGGAAACACCATATATTTT. The chain couples TRBV5-5 to TRBJ1-3; D might be TRBD1 (5 bases). This CDR3 has 16 amino acids. Looked up from germline, CDR1 is SGHKS and CDR2 is YYEKEE (reference sequence). Trimming shortened V by 0 bases and J by 0 bases, and 10 bases separated the two germline ends.

As to this clone: One end of the junction does not line up with germline, which may come from a read error. Written as DNA, the CDR3 is TGTGCCAGCTCAGAGAAGGACTCCATCCTCCATTTT. Translated, it gives CASSEKDSILHF. V and J are TRBV18 and TRBJ2-3; a possible D gene is TRBD2 (5 bases). The length of the CDR3 is 12 residues. Looked up from germline, CDR1 is KGHSH and CDR2 is LQKENI.

The chain couples TRBV6-1 to TRBJ2-7; D is possibly TRBD2 (6 bases). This CDR3 has 12 residues. The V end lost 4 bases, the J end lost 2 bases, and 6 bases lay between the germline ends. Germline V gene data show CDR1 as MNHNS and CDR2 as SASEGT. This chain's CDR3 is CASSGTTYEQYF. CDR3 nucleotides: TGTGCCAGCAGTGGGACTACCTACGAGCAGTACTTC.

The CDR3 DNA is TGTGCCATCAGGGGGACTAGCATGGCCTACGAGCAGTACTTC. This sequence encodes CAIRGTSMAYEQYF. The chain employs TRBV10-3 and TRBJ2-7, with 9 bases that match TRBD2. Germline lookup yields CDR1 ENHRY and CDR2 SYGVKD. The CDR3 contains 14 residues. The J segment lost 2 bases and the V segment lost 6 bases, leaving 5 bases of the junction unmatched.